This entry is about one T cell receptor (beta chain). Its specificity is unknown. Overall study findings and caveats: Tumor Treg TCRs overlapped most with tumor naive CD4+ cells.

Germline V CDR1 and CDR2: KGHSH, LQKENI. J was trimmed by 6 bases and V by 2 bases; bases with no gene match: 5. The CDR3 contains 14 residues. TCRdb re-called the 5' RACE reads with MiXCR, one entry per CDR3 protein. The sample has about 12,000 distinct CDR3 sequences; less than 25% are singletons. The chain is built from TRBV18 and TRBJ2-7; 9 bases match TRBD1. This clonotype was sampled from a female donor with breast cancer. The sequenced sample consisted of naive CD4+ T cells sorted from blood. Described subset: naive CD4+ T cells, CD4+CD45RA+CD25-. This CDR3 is CASSPSQGASEQYF. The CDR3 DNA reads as TGTGCCAGCTCACCATCACAGGGGGCCAGCGAGCAGTACTTC.